Presented here are 15 T cell receptor beta chains from one specimen sequenced in a study of breast tumors, draining lymph nodes, adjacent tissues. MiXCR was run by TCRdb on the multiplex PCR reads, yielding one entry per CDR3 protein. This sample carries about 13,000 distinct CDR3 sequences, 40% to 55% of them seen once, and the ten largest clones take around 40%. The sequenced sample was tumor-adjacent breast tissue. The receptors were gathered from a female donor with breast cancer. Some clones in this sample may be carry-over from other donors' samples.

This clonotype was detected ten times or more. This chain uses TRBV7-9 with TRBJ2-7, with D unclear. The CDR3 totals 12 residues. Germline V CDR1 and CDR2: SEHNR, FQNEAQ (reference sequence). V was shortened by 2 bases and J by 5 bases, with 7 bases between the two germline ends. This CDR3 is CASSLSRHEQYF. The DNA for the CDR3 is TGTGCCAGCAGCTTATCAAGACACGAGCAGTACTTC.

J is TRBJ1-4 and V is TRBV5-1; D is perhaps TRBD1 (6 bases). V shed 4 bases and J shed 4 bases, with 8 bases lying between them. From germline, CDR1 is SGHRS and CDR2 YFSETQ. The CDR3 consists of 13 residues. This CDR3 reads CASSGTHNEKLFF. CDR3 nucleotides: TGCGCCAGCAGCGGGACACATAATGAAAAACTGTTTTTT.

This clonotype has a count of ten or more. This chain uses TRBV25-1 with TRBJ2-5; 7 nucleotides agree with TRBD2. The CDR3 runs to 17 residues. Per the germline V gene, CDR1 is MGHDK and CDR2 is SYGVNS. The J segment lost 5 bases and the V segment lost 3 bases, leaving 15 bases of the junction unmatched. CDR3 DNA sequence: TGTGCCAGCAGTGATCACGTCCGTGGGAGGGCCCGGGAGACCCAGTACTTC. Translation gives CASSDHVRGRARETQYF.

Comment on this clonotype: Being one base from a much bigger clone, this may be a read error. The genes are TRBV10-3 and TRBJ1-2; 9 bases are a match to TRBD1. This CDR3 comprises 13 residues. CDR1 is ENHRY and CDR2 is SYGVKD in the germline V gene. Here the CDR3 DNA reads TGTACCATCAGTGGTTCGACAGGGGGTGGCTACACCTTC. Its translation is CTISGSTGGGYTF.

This clonotype has more than one count but fewer than ten. A much larger clone differs from this one at a single base, so this may be a read error. V gene TRBV5-4 combines with J gene TRBJ1-4; D is possibly TRBD1 (6 bases). Looked up from germline, CDR1 is SGHNT and CDR2 is YYREEE (reference sequence). V was clipped by 3 bases and J by 6 bases, with 15 bases between them. CDR3 length: 15 amino acids. The CDR3 nucleotides are TGTGCCAGCAGCTCCAACAGGGCGCTAGATGAAAAACTGTTTTTT. Its translation is CASSSNRALDEKLFF.

To note about this clonotype: This likely comes from a read error, as the CDR3 has no conserved phenylalanine or tryptophan at its end. The chain carries TRBV9 and TRBJ2-1; possibly TRBD1 for D (6 bases). In germline, CDR1 is SGDLS, CDR2 YYNGEE. CDR3 length: 13 residues. V gave up 1 base and J gave up 7 bases, with 9 bases separating them. The CDR3 sequence: CASSVSGVNEQFS. CDR3 nucleotides: TGTGCCAGCAGCGTATCAGGGGTAAATGAGCAGTTCTCC.

Ten or more counts support this clonotype. The chain links TRBV11-2 to TRBJ2-5; D unresolved. CDR3 size: 13 residues. Trimming removed 3 bases at V and 1 base at J, with 6 bases between. In germline, CDR1 is SGHAT, CDR2 FQNNGV. The CDR3 DNA sequence: TGTGCCAGCAGCTTGTCCATCCAAGAGACCCAGTACTTC. Its translation: CASSLSIQETQYF.

The J gene is TRBJ2-1, the V gene TRBV5-5; D gene uncertain. The CDR3 has 17 amino acids. V was shortened by 2 bases and J by 0 bases, with 15 bases between the two germline ends. Germline V gene data show CDR1 as SGHKS and CDR2 as YYEKEE (reference sequence). CDR3 DNA: TGTGCCAGCAGCTTTGACTTAGGCCCGAGCTCCTACAATGAGCAGTTCTTC. Its protein is CASSFDLGPSSYNEQFF. The variable domain in full, with the rest retrieved from reference TRBV5-5 and TRBJ2-1, is DAGVTQSPTHLIKTRGQQVTLRCSPISGHKSVSWYQQVLGQGPQFIFQYYEKEERGRGNFPDRFSARQFPNYSSELNVNALLLGDSALYLCASSFDLGPSSYNEQFFGPGTRLTVL.

This clonotype was observed at least ten times. A much larger clone lies one base from this, so it may be a read error. V gene TRBV20-1 combines with J gene TRBJ2-7; no reliable D call. This CDR3 has 13 residues. The ends were cut back, 2 bases at V and 9 bases at J, with 17 bases in the middle. Looked up from germline, CDR1 is DFQATT and CDR2 is SNEGSKA (reference sequence). CDR3 nucleotide sequence: TGCAGTGCTAGAAGTCCCAGCATTGGCGCGCAGTACTTC. Protein sequence: CSARSPSIGAQYF.

This clonotype rates as medium-sized. The rearrangement joins TRBV5-1 to TRBJ1-3; unclear D gene. The CDR3 spans 13 residues. In germline, CDR1 is SGHRS, CDR2 YFSETQ. Trimming shortened V by 0 bases and J by 5 bases, and 6 bases separated the two germline ends. The CDR3 bases are TGCGCCAGCAGCTTGGACTTTCGAAACACCATATATTTT. It specifies CASSLDFRNTIYF.

By proportion, this clonotype is medium-sized. The chain combines TRBV7-2 with TRBJ2-7; tentatively, D is TRBD1 or TRBD2 (5 bases each). Trimming took off 5 bases at V and 3 bases at J, with 14 bases between the two ends. Germline CDR1 and CDR2: SGHTA and FQGNSA. The CDR3 has 14 residues. The CDR3 nucleotides read TGTGCCAGCAGCGCACCGGGACCCATCTACGAGCAGTACTTC. As protein: CASSAPGPIYEQYF.

This clonotype was recorded many times. The gene calls are TRBV12-3 or TRBV12-4 and TRBJ2-1, with a weak D call TRBD1 (5 bases). The CDR3 consists of 13 residues. The ends were cut back, 6 bases at V and 3 bases at J, with 9 bases in the middle. CDR3 coding DNA: TGTGCCAGCAGGTTGGGGCTCTACAATGAGCAGTTCTTC. Translating it yields CASRLGLYNEQFF.

By sample share, this clonotype is medium-sized. The rearrangement joins TRBV6-4 to TRBJ1-3, with D possibly TRBD1 on 5 matching bases. CDR1 and CDR2 from the germline V gene are MRHNA and SNTAGT. The CDR3 is 18 residues long. With 5 bases removed from V and 3 bases from J, the gap between germline ends came to 23 bases. The CDR3 sequence is CASSFLRDYKSSGNTIYF. Here the CDR3 DNA reads TGTGCCAGCAGTTTCCTCAGGGACTATAAGAGTAGTGGAAACACCATATATTTT.

This clonotype is categorized as medium-sized. The chain joins TRBV2 to TRBJ1-5; D perhaps matches TRBD1 (5 bases). Trimming took off 3 bases at V and 2 bases at J, with 5 bases between the two ends. The germline CDR1 and CDR2 sequences are SNHLY and FYNNEI. The CDR3 is 13 residues long. The CDR3 region is CASSDRGNQPQHF. The CDR3 nucleotides read TGTGCCAGCAGTGACAGGGGCAATCAGCCCCAGCATTTT.

About this clonotype itself: This may come from a read error, since a much larger clone is one base off. Given the absence of the conserved phenylalanine or tryptophan at the CDR3 end, a read error is likely. The chain links TRBV19 to TRBJ1-1; D unclear. Germline-derived CDR1 and CDR2 are LNHDA and SQIVND (reference sequence). V gave up 8 bases and J gave up 3 bases, with 7 bases separating them. The CDR3 runs 11 residues. The CDR3 nucleotides read TGTGCCAGTTCGACTTACACTGAAGCTTTCCTT. Its translation: CASSTYTEAFL.